The 7 T cell receptor beta chains below come from one sample, sequenced in a study of blood T cell repertoires in COVID-19. Produced via immunoSEQ multiplex PCR; TCRdb's table is partial and in-frame only. Among 470,000 or so clones listed, 70% to 90% were seen once. The sample consisted of peripheral blood. All receptors come from a human donor in a cohort sampled during active COVID-19.

The chain is built from TRBV28 and TRBJ1-4; D may be TRBD1 (5 bases). V lost 4 bases, J lost 0 bases, and 9 bases lay in between. The CDR3 totals 15 residues. Germline V CDR1 and CDR2: MDHEN, SYDVKM. CDR3: CASSYGGATNEKLFF. The CDR3 bases are TGTGCCAGCAGTTACGGGGGGGCAACTAATGAAAAACTGTTTTTT.

The chain uses TRBV7-2 and TRBJ2-1, with TRBD2 as a possible D gene (6 bases). The CDR3 length is 15 residues. Germline CDR1 is SGHTA and CDR2 is FQGNSA. Trimming shortened V by 1 base and J by 3 bases, and 10 bases separated the two germline ends. CDR3 in DNA: TGTGCCAGCAGCTTAGACGCGGGGAGCTACAATGAGCAGTTCTTC. Its protein product is CASSLDAGSYNEQFF.

For the CDR3, the DNA is TGTGCCAGCAGCTTACGGGGAAAATACAATGAGCAGTTCTTC. It encodes CASSLRGKYNEQFF. The chain uses TRBV7-2 and TRBJ2-1, with D maybe TRBD2 (5 bases). The V end was cut by 2 bases, the J end by 4 bases, with 9 bases between. In germline, CDR1 is SGHTA, CDR2 FQGNSA. This CDR3 is 14 amino acids long.

This chain connects TRBV2 to TRBJ2-3, with 12 bases fitting TRBD2. The CDR3 is made up of 16 amino acids. The germline gives CDR1 SNHLY, CDR2 FYNNEI. V lost 5 bases to trimming and J lost 3 bases; unmatched junction nucleotides: 6. The CDR3 coding sequence is TGTGCCAGCAGTAGGACTAGCGGGGTCGGGACAGATACGCAGTATTTT. Translation: CASSRTSGVGTDTQYF. The whole variable domain, remainder taken from reference TRBV2 and TRBJ2-3, is EPEVTQTPSHQVTQMGQEVILRCVPISNHLYFYWYRQILGQKVEFLVSFYNNEISEKSEIFDDQFSVERPDGSNFTLKIRSTKLEDSAMYFCASSRTSGVGTDTQYFGPGTRLTVL.

The chain recombines TRBV6-2 or TRBV6-3 with TRBJ2-7; D is perhaps TRBD1 (6 bases). The germline gives CDR1 MNHEY, CDR2 SVGEGT. The CDR3 length is 15 residues. Deletions cut 0 bases from V and 7 bases from J, with 16 bases between. CDR3 bases: TGTGCCAGCAGTTACTCGACAGGTTCTCCCGATGAGCAGTACTTC. Its protein product is CASSYSTGSPDEQYF.

The rearrangement links TRBV6-5 to TRBJ2-7; 7 positions match TRBD2. Germline-derived CDR1 and CDR2 are MNHEY and SVGAGI. Trimming at V came to 6 bases and at J to 7 bases, leaving 9 bases not matched to a gene. CDR3 length equals 13 residues. The CDR3 loop reads CASRLSGTGEQYF. The CDR3, as DNA: TGTGCCAGCAGGCTCAGCGGGACGGGGGAGCAGTACTTC.

The V and J genes are TRBV19 and TRBJ2-1; TRBD2 matches at 7 bases. CDR1 and CDR2 from the germline V gene are LNHDA and SQIVND (reference sequence). CDR3 size: 15 residues. Trimming cost V 3 bases and J 1 base; bases outside gene matches: 3. CDR3 DNA sequence: TGTGCCAGTAGTATTGGGCGGGGGTCCTACAATGAGCAGTTCTTC. This sequence encodes CASSIGRGSYNEQFF.